Presented here are 3 T cell receptor beta chains from one specimen sequenced in a study of T cells in Graves' hyperthyroidism and ophthalmopathy. TCR beta CDR3 region amplification was performed from RNA transcripts. Using the HTBI primer set, a first-round RT-PCR was run on the TCR CDR3. MiXCR was run by TCRdb on the multiplex PCR reads, yielding one entry per CDR3 protein. The sample shows under 130,000 distinct CDR3 sequences, 47% of them seen only once. The sample was blood. The receptors derive from a man between 40 and 49 years old with Graves' hyperthyroidism.

The rearrangement joins TRBV24-1 to TRBJ2-5; TRBD2 matches 8 bases. The CDR3 is 14 residues long. CDR1 is KGHDR, CDR2 SFDVKD, per germline. V shed 4 bases, J shed 4 bases, and the junction held 4 bases outside the gene matches. This CDR3 is CATSDGGGTETQYF. The CDR3 DNA sequence: TGTGCCACCAGTGACGGGGGGGGAACAGAGACCCAGTACTTC.

This sequence joins TRBV12-3 or TRBV12-4 and TRBJ2-7; D is possibly TRBD1 (5 bases). There are 15 residues in the CDR3. The germline V and J ends were trimmed by 6 bases and 7 bases, with 22 bases remaining between them. The CDR3 loop reads CASSPQGAKAREQYF. The CDR3 region has the DNA TGTGCCAGCAGCCCCCAAGGGGCTAAAGCTAGGGAGCAGTACTTC.

This clonotype appeared many times. This sequence joins TRBV5-1 and TRBJ1-1; the D gene is possibly TRBD1 (5 bases). This CDR3 is 14 amino acids long. Germline V gene lookup returns CDR1 SGHRS and CDR2 YFSETQ. V was shortened by 4 bases and J by 0 bases, with 10 bases between the two germline ends. CDR3 protein: CASSPGVLNTEAFF. The DNA for the CDR3 is TGCGCCAGCAGCCCGGGGGTGCTGAACACTGAAGCTTTCTTT.